The next 2 T cell receptor beta chains were all read from a single sample in a study of T cell responses to AZD1222 COVID-19 vaccine. The repertoire was sequenced with immunoSEQ multiplex PCR; TCRdb's copy has only in-frame clones and lacks some. The sample consists of over 110,000 clones, about 91% of them appearing once. The input for sequencing was peripheral blood, taken 28 days after the second AZD1222 dose. Source of these receptors: an adult who received the AZD1222 COVID-19 vaccine.

This chain joins TRBV11-3 and TRBJ2-1; 11 bases line up with TRBD2. The CDR3 has 15 residues. The trim removed 1 base at V and 7 bases at J, leaving 3 bases unmatched. Germline CDR1 reads SGHNT; CDR2 reads YENEEA. The CDR3 sequence: CASSLGVAGGNEQFF. In DNA form, the CDR3 reads TGTGCCAGCAGCTTAGGAGTAGCGGGAGGGAATGAGCAGTTCTTC.

In its sample, this clone was seen once. The chain joins TRBV4-2 to TRBJ2-1; 11 nucleotides align to TRBD2. Losses at the gene ends were 0 bases for V and 2 bases for J; bases not matched to a gene: 0. The CDR3 runs to 16 residues. Germline CDR1 and CDR2: LGHNA and YNFKEQ. The CDR3 DNA is TGTGCCAGCAGCCAAGATAGCGGGGGGGCCTACAATGAGCAGTTCTTC. This codes for CASSQDSGGAYNEQFF.